These 30 T cell receptor beta chains were sequenced from one sample in a study of T cells in Graves' hyperthyroidism and ophthalmopathy (dated by TCRdb to the late 2010s). The method was multiplex PCR. Sequencing was performed on an Illumina HiSeq 2000. The TCR beta CDR3 regions were amplified from RNA transcripts. For the first round of RT-PCR on the TCR CDR3, the HTBI primer set was used together with the Qiagen OneStep RT-PCR kit. TCRdb passed the public sequencing reads through fastp at Q25 and MiXCR, retaining productive beta sequences. When rows share a CDR3 protein, they turn into one entry using the most common DNA and genes. In this sample the table shows fewer than 600,000 distinct CDR3 sequences, 14% of which occur a single time. Approximately 13% of the sample rests with the top ten. The sequenced material came from blood. The receptors were sampled from a woman aged 40-49 years with Graves' hyperthyroidism.

This clonotype was detected ten times or more. Written as DNA, the CDR3 is TGTGCTAGTGGTTGGGGGAACACTGAAGCTTTCTTT. It translates to CASGWGNTEAFF. The chain is built from TRBV12-5 and TRBJ1-1; D remains unclear. The germline V gene has CDR1 LGHNT and CDR2 FRNRAP. The CDR3 contains 12 residues. The V end lost 4 bases, the J end lost 1 base, and 4 bases lay between the germline ends.

This clonotype was seen ten or more times. The chain recombines TRBV5-1 with TRBJ2-7; no reliable D call. V was cut by 4 bases and J by 0 bases, with 11 bases left in between. Germline CDR1 SGHRS, CDR2 YFSETQ. The CDR3 runs to 14 residues. CDR3 protein: CASSPQDGSYEQYF. In DNA form, the CDR3 reads TGCGCCAGCAGCCCCCAAGACGGCTCCTACGAGCAGTACTTC.

This clonotype occurred many times. V is TRBV18 and J is TRBJ1-5; D remains ambiguous. The CDR3 length is 16 residues. V was pared by 3 bases and J by 4 bases, with 16 bases between. Germline lookup yields CDR1 KGHSH and CDR2 LQKENI. The CDR3 region is CASSPEAPSLNQPQHF. The CDR3 DNA follows: TGTGCCAGCTCACCCGAAGCCCCGTCTTTAAATCAGCCCCAGCATTTT.

This rearrangement joins TRBV4-2 to TRBJ2-3; D not resolved. Germline CDR1 is LGHNA and CDR2 is YNFKEQ. There are 16 residues in the CDR3. Trimming cost V 4 bases and J 2 bases, with 16 bases left between them. DNA of the CDR3: TGTGCCAGCAGCCCTCGAGGAACGTCCCCCACAGATACGCAGTATTTT. It translates to CASSPRGTSPTDTQYF.

The CDR3 region is CATRASGSVKNIQYF. DNA for the CDR3: TGTGCCACCCGAGCTAGCGGGAGTGTCAAAAACATTCAGTACTTC. The V and J genes are TRBV19 and TRBJ2-4, with 10 bases that match TRBD2. Germline CDR1 and CDR2: LNHDA and SQIVND (reference sequence). This CDR3 spans 15 amino acids. Trimming cost V 10 bases and J 3 bases; bases outside gene matches: 9. The variable domain in full, with the rest retrieved from reference TRBV19 and TRBJ2-4, is DGGITQSPKYLFRKEGQNVTLSCEQNLNHDAMYWYRQDPGQGLRLIYYSQIVNDFQKGDIAEGYSVSREKKESFPLTVTSAQKNPTAFYLCATRASGSVKNIQYFGAGTRLSVL.

This clonotype was detected ten times or more. The V and J genes are TRBV20-1 and TRBJ1-5; TRBD1 might be the D (6 bases). Trimming pared 4 bases from V and 5 bases from J, leaving 12 bases between. The germline CDR1 and CDR2 sequences are DFQATT and SNEGSKA (reference sequence). This CDR3 contains 13 residues. CDR3 region: CSATTGNDQPQHF. The CDR3 DNA sequence: TGCAGTGCTACGACAGGAAACGATCAGCCCCAGCATTTT.

This clonotype was seen at least ten times. CDR3 loop: CASRKGQDPYNEQFF. CDR3 bases: TGTGCCAGCAGGAAGGGACAGGACCCCTACAATGAGCAGTTCTTC. The genes are TRBV2 and TRBJ2-1, with 8 nucleotides matching TRBD1. This CDR3 contains 15 residues. The J segment lost 2 bases and the V segment lost 6 bases, leaving 6 bases of the junction unmatched. The V gene's germline CDR1 is SNHLY and CDR2 FYNNEI.

This clonotype was observed many times. The V call is TRBV6-1, the J call TRBJ1-5; D is ambiguous. CDR3 length: 16 residues. The V gene's germline CDR1 is MNHNS and CDR2 SASEGT. Trimming pared 5 bases from V and 4 bases from J, leaving 18 bases between. In DNA form, the CDR3 reads TGTGCCAGCAGTCCACGGACCCCATCCATGAATCAGCCCCAGCATTTT. It is translated as CASSPRTPSMNQPQHF.

This clonotype was seen ten or more times. The chain links TRBV5-1 to TRBJ2-1, with D possibly TRBD2 on 7 matching bases. In germline, CDR1 is SGHRS, CDR2 YFSETQ. The CDR3 covers 14 residues. V gave up 3 bases and J gave up 8 bases, with 15 bases separating them. CDR3: CASSSGLPGDEQFF. The CDR3, as DNA: TGCGCCAGCAGCTCGGGACTACCAGGGGATGAGCAGTTCTTC.

This clonotype was observed many times. V usage is TRBV5-1 and J usage is TRBJ2-2, with D perhaps matching TRBD1 (5 bases). CDR1 is SGHRS, CDR2 YFSETQ, per germline. The CDR3 sequence is 15 residues long. V was pared by 4 bases and J by 0 bases, with 10 bases between. The CDR3 DNA reads as TGCGCCAGCAGCGGAAGGGGTACGAACACCGGGGAGCTGTTTTTT. Its protein is CASSGRGTNTGELFF.

This clonotype was found many times. The genes are TRBV7-2 and TRBJ2-7; the D call may be TRBD1 or TRBD2 (5 bases each). Per germline, CDR1 SGHTA and CDR2 FQGNSA. V dropped 2 bases and J dropped 0 bases, with 20 bases sitting between them. The CDR3 is made up of 18 amino acids. Here the CDR3 DNA reads TGTGCCAGCAGCTTAAGAGGGGTTGGCGGTCAAAGCTCCTACGAGCAGTACTTC. Protein sequence: CASSLRGVGGQSSYEQYF. Filled out from reference TRBV7-2 and TRBJ2-7, the complete variable domain reads GAGVSQSPSNKVTEKGKDVELRCDPISGHTALYWYRQSLGQGLEFLIYFQGNSAPDKSGLPSDRFSAERTGGSVSTLTIQRTQQEDSAVYLCASSLRGVGGQSSYEQYFGPGTRLTVT.

Many counts were recorded for this clonotype. The rearrangement uses TRBV5-5 and TRBJ2-5; D is uncertain. The V gene lost 1 base and the J gene lost 2 bases, with 9 bases spanning the gap. This CDR3 region has 14 residues. Germline-derived CDR1 and CDR2 are SGHKS and YYEKEE (reference sequence). CDR3 sequence (DNA): TGTGCCAGCAGCTTGCTGCCAGAACAAGAGACCCAGTACTTC. Its protein product is CASSLLPEQETQYF.

The chain has TRBV7-9 and TRBJ2-7; 7 bases fit TRBD1. The ends lost 6 bases at V and 2 bases at J; junction bases unmatched: 7. The length of the CDR3 is 14 residues. The V gene's germline CDR1 is SEHNR and CDR2 FQNEAQ (reference sequence). The CDR3 loop reads CASRRTGGPYEQYF. The CDR3 DNA sequence: TGTGCCAGCAGACGGACAGGCGGTCCCTACGAGCAGTACTTC.

V usage is TRBV5-5 and J usage is TRBJ2-3; D gene ambiguous. With 3 bases removed from V and 4 bases from J, the gap between germline ends came to 12 bases. The V gene's germline CDR1 is SGHKS and CDR2 YYEKEE (reference sequence). CDR3 length: 14 residues. The DNA for the CDR3 is TGTGCCAGCAGCTCCTCGAGTGTGCCAGATACGCAGTATTTT. Protein: CASSSSSVPDTQYF.

This clonotype has only a few counts. This rearrangement joins TRBV7-9 to TRBJ2-5, with TRBD1 identical over 9 bases. J was trimmed by 2 bases and V by 4 bases; bases with no gene match: 5. Germline CDR1 and CDR2: SEHNR and FQNEAQ (reference sequence). The CDR3 length is 15 residues. CDR3 protein: CASSSTGGSQETQYF. The CDR3 bases are TGTGCCAGCAGCTCCACAGGGGGCTCTCAAGAGACCCAGTACTTC.

This clonotype was counted ten times or more. This chain connects TRBV28 to TRBJ2-1, with no clear D. V gave up 5 bases and J gave up 6 bases, with 14 bases separating them. This CDR3 has 14 amino acids. CDR1 and CDR2 from the germline V gene are MDHEN and SYDVKM. CDR3 in amino acids: CASSPTVGRNEQFF. The CDR3, as DNA: TGTGCCAGCAGTCCCACTGTCGGGCGCAATGAGCAGTTCTTC.

This clonotype was detected many times. J is TRBJ2-1 and V is TRBV29-1; D is uncertain. Looked up from germline, CDR1 is SQVTM and CDR2 is ANQGSEA. V was clipped by 7 bases and J by 0 bases, with 13 bases between them. The CDR3 length is 14 residues. The CDR3 region has the DNA TGCAGCGGTGAGGTGGACGACTCCTACAATGAGCAGTTCTTC. Protein product: CSGEVDDSYNEQFF.

This clonotype was counted ten times or more. The V call is TRBV11-2, the J call TRBJ2-7; 9 bases match TRBD2. The CDR3 consists of 17 residues. The junction had 11 bases not matched to a gene; V was cut back by 4 bases and J by 1 base. Germline V gene lookup returns CDR1 SGHAT and CDR2 FQNNGV. CDR3 protein: CASSSPVPSGNSYEQYF. DNA of the CDR3: TGTGCCAGCAGCTCCCCGGTTCCTAGCGGGAATTCCTACGAGCAGTACTTC. Variable domain in full (rest from reference TRBV11-2 and TRBJ2-7): EAGVAQSPRYKIIEKRQSVAFWCNPISGHATLYWYQQILGQGPKLLIQFQNNGVVDDSQLPKDRFSAERLKGVDSTLKIQPAKLEDSAVYLCASSSPVPSGNSYEQYFGPGTRLTVT.

This clonotype was recorded at least ten times. The chain joins TRBV15 to TRBJ1-5; 7 bases align to TRBD1. V gave up 0 bases and J gave up 7 bases; unmatched junction bases: 6. Germline CDR1 reads LNHNV; CDR2 reads YYDKDF (reference sequence). The CDR3 extends over 15 amino acids. CDR3: CATSRDGQAGQPQHF. CDR3 nucleotide sequence: TGTGCCACCAGCAGAGATGGACAGGCGGGCCAGCCCCAGCATTTT.

This clonotype appeared many times. The chain combines TRBV5-1 with TRBJ2-1; 7 bases are shared with TRBD2. The CDR3 loop spans 15 amino acids. In germline, CDR1 is SGHRS, CDR2 YFSETQ. The junction had 12 bases not matched to a gene; V was cut back by 5 bases and J by 7 bases. The CDR3 DNA reads as TGCGCCAGCAGTCCCATGGGCGGGAGAATGAATGAGCAGTTCTTC. This gives the protein CASSPMGGRMNEQFF.

This clonotype was seen at least ten times. This rearrangement joins TRBV20-1 to TRBJ2-7; 13 positions agree with TRBD2. Losses at the gene ends were 6 bases for V and 5 bases for J; bases not matched to a gene: 4. The CDR3 has 13 amino acids. Germline V gives CDR1 DFQATT, CDR2 SNEGSKA (reference sequence). In nucleotides, the CDR3 is TGCAGTGCCCGGACTAGCGGGAGCAACGAGCAGTACTTC. Its translation: CSARTSGSNEQYF.

This clonotype occurred many times. The rearrangement joins TRBV6-5 to TRBJ2-5, with 7 bases aligning to TRBD1. Trimming removed 0 bases from V and 0 bases from J; junction bases left unmatched: 4. In germline, CDR1 is MNHEY, CDR2 SVGAGI. The CDR3 covers 16 residues. The CDR3 bases are TGTGCCAGCAGTTACTCCTGGGACAGCCACCAAGAGACCCAGTACTTC. It encodes CASSYSWDSHQETQYF.

This clonotype was seen a handful of times. A much larger clone lies one base from this, so it may be a read error. The conserved closing phenylalanine or tryptophan is absent in this CDR3, likely reflecting a read error. The V call is TRBV20-1, the J call TRBJ1-4, with 11 bases aligning to TRBD1. From germline, CDR1 is DFQATT and CDR2 SNEGSKA (reference sequence). Unmatched junction bases numbered 4, after V lost 3 bases and J lost 7 bases. The CDR3 length is 14 residues. CDR3 sequence reads: CSASRGTGGEKLFL. CDR3 DNA: TGCAGTGCTAGTCGGGGGACAGGGGGTGAAAAACTGTTTCTT.

As for this clonotype: A much larger clone differs by one base, so this may be a read error. V and J are TRBV6-1 and TRBJ2-1; 7 bases line up with TRBD1. Germline V gene data show CDR1 as MNHNS and CDR2 as SASEGT. The CDR3 has 15 residues. This CDR3 reads CTSTNRDRSYNEQFF. The CDR3 DNA reads as TGTACCAGCACCAACCGGGACAGATCCTACAATGAGCAGTTCTTC.

Many counts were recorded for this clonotype. CDR3 DNA: TGTGCCAGCAGCCCACAGGAGAACACTGAAGCTTTCTTT. Protein product: CASSPQENTEAFF. The chain links TRBV3-1 to TRBJ1-1, with a tentative D call TRBD1 (5 bases). CDR1 is LGHDT, CDR2 YNNKEL, per germline (reference sequence). V shed 4 bases and J shed 1 base, with 7 bases lying between them. CDR3 size: 13 residues.

On this clonotype itself: This sequence may be a read error, since a much larger clone differs from it by one base. This chain connects TRBV6-1 to TRBJ2-5; 7 bases match TRBD1. The CDR3 sequence is 15 residues long. Germline assignment: CDR1 MNHNS and CDR2 SASEGT. The CDR3 nucleotides are TGTGCCAGCAGTGGGGTTTACAGGGGCCAAGGGACCCAGTACTTC. It specifies CASSGVYRGQGTQYF.

The sample holds many counts of this clonotype. The chain has TRBV5-4 and TRBJ2-3; D might be TRBD1 or TRBD2, each matching 6 bases. The CDR3 length is 15 residues. Trimming pared 3 bases from V and 5 bases from J, leaving 16 bases between. Germline-derived CDR1 and CDR2 are SGHNT and YYREEE (reference sequence). CDR3 nucleotide sequence: TGTGCCAGCAGCTCCGAACGGGGGCGGGAAGATACGCAGTATTTT. This encodes CASSSERGREDTQYF.

The rearrangement joins TRBV20-1 to TRBJ2-1; 9 bases match TRBD2. The CDR3 runs 15 residues. CDR1 and CDR2 from the germline V gene are DFQATT and SNEGSKA (reference sequence). The ends lost 3 bases at V and 6 bases at J; junction bases unmatched: 9. As DNA, the CDR3 is TGCAGTGCTAGGGCCGGGACTAGCCCGTTCAATGAGCAGTTCTTC. It is translated as CSARAGTSPFNEQFF.

The genes are TRBV29-1 and TRBJ2-7, with TRBD2 identical over 10 bases. J lost 0 bases, V lost 5 bases, and 4 bases had no gene match. This CDR3 has 14 amino acids. Germline-derived CDR1 and CDR2 are SQVTM and ANQGSEA. CDR3 in amino acids: CSVTSGTSSYEQYF. CDR3 coding DNA: TGCAGCGTTACTAGCGGGACGAGCTCCTACGAGCAGTACTTC.

This clonotype has at least ten counts. The rearrangement links TRBV28 to TRBJ2-3; D is perhaps TRBD1 or TRBD2 (6 bases each). The V gene lost 5 bases and the J gene lost 11 bases, with 23 bases spanning the gap. CDR1 and CDR2 from the germline V gene are MDHEN and SYDVKM. The CDR3 runs 15 residues. CDR3 coding DNA: TGTGCCAGCAGTCCCCCTACGGGGGCCCCCCGGGTGCAGTATTTT. Its translation is CASSPPTGAPRVQYF.